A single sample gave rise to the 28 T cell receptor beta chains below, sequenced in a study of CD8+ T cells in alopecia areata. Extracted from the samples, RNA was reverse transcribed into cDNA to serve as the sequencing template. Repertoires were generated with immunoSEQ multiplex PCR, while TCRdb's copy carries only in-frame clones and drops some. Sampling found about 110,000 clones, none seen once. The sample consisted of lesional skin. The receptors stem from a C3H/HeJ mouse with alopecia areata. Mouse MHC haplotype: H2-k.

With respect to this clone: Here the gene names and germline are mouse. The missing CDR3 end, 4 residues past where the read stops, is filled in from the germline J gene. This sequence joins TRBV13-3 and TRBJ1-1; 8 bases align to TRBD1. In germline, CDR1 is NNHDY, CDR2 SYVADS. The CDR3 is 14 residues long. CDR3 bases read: TGTGCCAGCAGTGTCGCCGGGACAGGCGCA. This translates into CASSVAGTGA. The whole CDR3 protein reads CASSVAGTGAEVFF.

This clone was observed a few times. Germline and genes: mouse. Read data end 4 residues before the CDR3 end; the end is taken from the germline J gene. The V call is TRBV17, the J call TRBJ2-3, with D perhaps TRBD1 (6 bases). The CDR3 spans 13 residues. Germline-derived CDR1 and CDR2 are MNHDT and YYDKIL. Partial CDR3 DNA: TGTGCTAGCAGGCCCGTGGACAGAGAA. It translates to CASRPVDRE. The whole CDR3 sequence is CASRPVDRETLYF.

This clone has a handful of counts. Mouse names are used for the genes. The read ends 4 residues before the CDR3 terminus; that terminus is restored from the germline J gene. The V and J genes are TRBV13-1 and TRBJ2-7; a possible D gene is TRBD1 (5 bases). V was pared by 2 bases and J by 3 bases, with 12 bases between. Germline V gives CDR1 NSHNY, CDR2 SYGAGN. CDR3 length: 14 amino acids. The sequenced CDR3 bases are TGTGCCAGCAGTGACTCGGACATTCTCTAT. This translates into CASSDSDILY. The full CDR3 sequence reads CASSDSDILYEQYF.

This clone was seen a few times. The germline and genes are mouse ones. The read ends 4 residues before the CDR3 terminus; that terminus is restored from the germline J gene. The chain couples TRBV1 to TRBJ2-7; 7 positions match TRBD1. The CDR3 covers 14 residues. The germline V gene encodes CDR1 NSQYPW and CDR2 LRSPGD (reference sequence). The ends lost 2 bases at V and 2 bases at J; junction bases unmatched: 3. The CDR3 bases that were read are TGCACCTGCAGTGCAAGACAGGGCGCCTAT. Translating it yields CTCSARQGAY. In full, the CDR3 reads CTCSARQGAYEQYF.

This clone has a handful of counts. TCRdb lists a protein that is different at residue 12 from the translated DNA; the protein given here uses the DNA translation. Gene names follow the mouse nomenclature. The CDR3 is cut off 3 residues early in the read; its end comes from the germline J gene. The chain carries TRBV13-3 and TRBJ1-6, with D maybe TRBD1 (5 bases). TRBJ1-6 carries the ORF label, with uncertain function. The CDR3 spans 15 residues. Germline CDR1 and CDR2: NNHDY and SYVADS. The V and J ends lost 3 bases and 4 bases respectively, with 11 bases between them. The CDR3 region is CASSVSRVYNSPLYF. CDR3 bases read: TGTGCCAGCAGTGTCAGCAGGGTATATAATTCGCCC.

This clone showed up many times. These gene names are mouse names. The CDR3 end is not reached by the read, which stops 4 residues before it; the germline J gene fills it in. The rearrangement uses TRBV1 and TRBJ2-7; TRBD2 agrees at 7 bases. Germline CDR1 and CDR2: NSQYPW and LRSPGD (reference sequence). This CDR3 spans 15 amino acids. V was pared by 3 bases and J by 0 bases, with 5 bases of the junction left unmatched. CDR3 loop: CTCSAPTGSSYEQYF. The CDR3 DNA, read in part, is TGCACCTGCAGTGCCCCGACTGGGAGCTCCTAT.

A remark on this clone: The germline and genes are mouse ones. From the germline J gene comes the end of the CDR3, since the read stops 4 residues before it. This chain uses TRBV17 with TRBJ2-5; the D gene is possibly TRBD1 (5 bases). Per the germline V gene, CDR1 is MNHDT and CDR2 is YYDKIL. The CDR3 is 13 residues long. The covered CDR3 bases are TGTGCTAGCAGTAGAGGAGGGGAAGAC. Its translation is CASSRGGED. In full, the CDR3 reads CASSRGGEDTQYF.

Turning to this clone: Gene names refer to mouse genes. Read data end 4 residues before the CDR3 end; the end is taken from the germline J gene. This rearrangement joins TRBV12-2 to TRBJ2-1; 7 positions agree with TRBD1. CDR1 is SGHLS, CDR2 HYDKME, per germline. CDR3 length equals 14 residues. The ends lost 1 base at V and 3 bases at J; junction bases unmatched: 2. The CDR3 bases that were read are TGTGCCAGCTCTCTACCAGGGGGCTATGCT. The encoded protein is CASSLPGGYA. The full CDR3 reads CASSLPGGYAEQFF.

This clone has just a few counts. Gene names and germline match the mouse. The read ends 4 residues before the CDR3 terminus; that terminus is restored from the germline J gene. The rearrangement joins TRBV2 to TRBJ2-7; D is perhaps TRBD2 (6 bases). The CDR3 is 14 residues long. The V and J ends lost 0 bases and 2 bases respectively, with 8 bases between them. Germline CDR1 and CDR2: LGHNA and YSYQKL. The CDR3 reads CASSQDLGPYEQYF. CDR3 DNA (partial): TGTGCCAGCAGCCAAGATCTGGGGCCCTAT.

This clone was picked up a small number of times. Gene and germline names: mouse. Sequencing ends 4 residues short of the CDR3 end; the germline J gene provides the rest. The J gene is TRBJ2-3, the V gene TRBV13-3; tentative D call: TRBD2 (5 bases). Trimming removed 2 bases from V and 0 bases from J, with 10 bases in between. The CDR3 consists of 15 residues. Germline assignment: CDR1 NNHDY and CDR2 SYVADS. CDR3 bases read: TGTGCCAGCAGTGAAGTGGGGAGGAGTGCAGAA. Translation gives CASSEVGRSAE. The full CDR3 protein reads CASSEVGRSAETLYF.

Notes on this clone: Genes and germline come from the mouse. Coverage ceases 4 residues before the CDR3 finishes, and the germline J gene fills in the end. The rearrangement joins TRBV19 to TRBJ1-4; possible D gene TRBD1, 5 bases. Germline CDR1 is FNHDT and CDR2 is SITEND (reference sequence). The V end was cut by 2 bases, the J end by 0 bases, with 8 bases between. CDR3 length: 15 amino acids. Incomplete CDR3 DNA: TGTGCCAGCAGTATCGAGGGGATTTCCAACGAA. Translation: CASSIEGISNE. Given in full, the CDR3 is CASSIEGISNERLFF.

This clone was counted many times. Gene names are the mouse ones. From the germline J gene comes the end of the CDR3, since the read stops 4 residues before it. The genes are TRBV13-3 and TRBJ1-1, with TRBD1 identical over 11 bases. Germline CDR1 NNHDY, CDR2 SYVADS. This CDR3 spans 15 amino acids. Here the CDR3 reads CASSPSPGQGAEVFF. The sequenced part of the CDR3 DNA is TGTGCCAGCAGTCCTTCTCCGGGACAGGGGGCA.

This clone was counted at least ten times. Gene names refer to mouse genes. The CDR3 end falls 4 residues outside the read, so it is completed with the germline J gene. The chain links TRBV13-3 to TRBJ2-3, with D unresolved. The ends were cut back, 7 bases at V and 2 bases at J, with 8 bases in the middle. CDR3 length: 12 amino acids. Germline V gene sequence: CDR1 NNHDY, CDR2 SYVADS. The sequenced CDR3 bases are TGTGCCAGCCTCGACAATGCAGAA. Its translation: CASLDNAE. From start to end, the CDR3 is CASLDNAETLYF.

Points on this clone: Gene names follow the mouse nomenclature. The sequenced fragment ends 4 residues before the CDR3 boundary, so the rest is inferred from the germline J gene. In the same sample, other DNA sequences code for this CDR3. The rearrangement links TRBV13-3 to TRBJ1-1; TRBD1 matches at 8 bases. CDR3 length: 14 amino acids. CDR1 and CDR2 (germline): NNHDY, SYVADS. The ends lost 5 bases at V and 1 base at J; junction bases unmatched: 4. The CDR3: CASRPTGGNTEVFF. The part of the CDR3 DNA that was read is TGTGCCAGCAGACCAACAGGGGGAAACACA.

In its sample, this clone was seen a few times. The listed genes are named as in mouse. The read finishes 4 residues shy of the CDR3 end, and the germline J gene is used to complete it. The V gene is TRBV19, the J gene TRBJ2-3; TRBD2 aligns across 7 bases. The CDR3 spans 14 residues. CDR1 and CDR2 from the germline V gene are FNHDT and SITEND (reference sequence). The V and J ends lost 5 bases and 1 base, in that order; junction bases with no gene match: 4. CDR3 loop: CASSSGTGAETLYF. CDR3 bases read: TGTGCCAGCAGCTCCGGGACTGGTGCAGAA.

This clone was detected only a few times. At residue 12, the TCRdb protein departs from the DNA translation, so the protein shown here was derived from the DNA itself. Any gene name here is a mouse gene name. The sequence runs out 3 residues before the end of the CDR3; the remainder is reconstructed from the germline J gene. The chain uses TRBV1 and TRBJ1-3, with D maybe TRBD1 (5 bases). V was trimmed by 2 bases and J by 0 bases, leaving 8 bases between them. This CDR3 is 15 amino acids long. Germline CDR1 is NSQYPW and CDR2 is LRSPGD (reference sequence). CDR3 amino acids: CTCSAPRVSGNTLYF. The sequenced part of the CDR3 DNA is TGCACCTGCAGTGCACCCAGGGTTTCTGGAAATACG. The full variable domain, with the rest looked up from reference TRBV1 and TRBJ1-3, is VTLLEQNPRWRLVPRGQAVNLRCILKNSQYPWMSWYQQDLQKQLQWLFTLRSPGDKEVKSLPGADYLATRVTDTELRLQVANMSQGRTLYCTCSAPRVSGNTLYFGEGSRLIVV.

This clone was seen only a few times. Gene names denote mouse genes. This CDR3 is CASSRQGNEQYF. CDR3 DNA, as far as it was read: TGTGCCAGCAGCCGACAGGGGAAT. The chain links TRBV19 to TRBJ2-7; 8 positions match TRBD1. With the read ending 4 residues before the CDR3 end, the germline J gene is used to fill in that end. Germline loops: CDR1 FNHDT, CDR2 SITEND (reference sequence). The CDR3 contains 12 residues.

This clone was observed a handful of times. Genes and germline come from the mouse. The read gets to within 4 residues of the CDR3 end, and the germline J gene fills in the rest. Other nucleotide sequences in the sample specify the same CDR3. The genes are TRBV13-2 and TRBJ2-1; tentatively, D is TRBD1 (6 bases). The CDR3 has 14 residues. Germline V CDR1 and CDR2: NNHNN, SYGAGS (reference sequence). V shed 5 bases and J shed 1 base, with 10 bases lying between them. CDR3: CASGPGQNYAEQFF. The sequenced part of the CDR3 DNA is TGTGCCAGCGGCCCTGGACAGAACTATGCT.

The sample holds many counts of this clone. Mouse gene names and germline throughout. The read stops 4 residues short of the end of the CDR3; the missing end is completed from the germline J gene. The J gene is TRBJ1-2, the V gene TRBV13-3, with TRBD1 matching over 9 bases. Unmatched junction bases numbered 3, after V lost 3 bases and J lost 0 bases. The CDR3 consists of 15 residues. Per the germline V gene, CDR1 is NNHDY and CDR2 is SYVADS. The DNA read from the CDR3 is TGTGCCAGCAGTGGGACAGGGGTTGCAAACTCC. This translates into CASSGTGVANS. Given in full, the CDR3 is CASSGTGVANSDYTF.

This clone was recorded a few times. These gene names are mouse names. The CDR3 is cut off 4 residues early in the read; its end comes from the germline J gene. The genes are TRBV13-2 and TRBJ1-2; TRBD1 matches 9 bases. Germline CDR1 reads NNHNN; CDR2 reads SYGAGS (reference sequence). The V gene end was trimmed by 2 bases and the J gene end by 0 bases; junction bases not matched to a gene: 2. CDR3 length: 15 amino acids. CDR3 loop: CASGEQGASNSDYTF. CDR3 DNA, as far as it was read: TGTGCCAGCGGTGAACAGGGGGCCTCAAACTCC.

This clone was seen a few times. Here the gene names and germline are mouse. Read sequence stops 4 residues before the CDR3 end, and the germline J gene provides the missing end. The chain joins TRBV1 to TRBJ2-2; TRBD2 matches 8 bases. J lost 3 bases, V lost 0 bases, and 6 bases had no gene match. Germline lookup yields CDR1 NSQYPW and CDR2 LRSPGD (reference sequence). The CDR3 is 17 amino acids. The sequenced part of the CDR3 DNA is TGCACCTGCAGTGCAGATCTGGGGGGCGGAGACACCGGG. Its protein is CTCSADLGGGDTG. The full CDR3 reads CTCSADLGGGDTGQLYF.

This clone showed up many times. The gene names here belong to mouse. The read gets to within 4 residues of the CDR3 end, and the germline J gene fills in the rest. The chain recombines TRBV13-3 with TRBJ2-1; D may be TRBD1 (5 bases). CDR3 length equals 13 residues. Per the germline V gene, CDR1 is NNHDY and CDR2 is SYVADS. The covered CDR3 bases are TGTGCCAGCAGTGATCCCAGGGAGGCT. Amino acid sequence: CASSDPREA. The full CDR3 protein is CASSDPREAEQFF.

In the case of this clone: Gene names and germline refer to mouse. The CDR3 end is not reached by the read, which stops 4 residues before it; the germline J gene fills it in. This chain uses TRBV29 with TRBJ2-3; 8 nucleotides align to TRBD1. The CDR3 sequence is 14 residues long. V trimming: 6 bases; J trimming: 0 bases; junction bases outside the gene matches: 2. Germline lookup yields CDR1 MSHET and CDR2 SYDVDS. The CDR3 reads CASSQGASAETLYF. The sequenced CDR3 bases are TGTGCTAGCAGCCAGGGGGCTAGTGCAGAA.

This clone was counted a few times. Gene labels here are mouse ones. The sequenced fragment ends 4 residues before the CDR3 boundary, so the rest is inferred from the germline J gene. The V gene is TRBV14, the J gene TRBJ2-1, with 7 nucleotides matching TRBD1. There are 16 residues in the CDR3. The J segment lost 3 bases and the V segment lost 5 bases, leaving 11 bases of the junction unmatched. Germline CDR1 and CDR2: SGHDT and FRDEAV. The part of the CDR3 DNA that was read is TGTGCCAGCAGCCCGAGCCCGACAGGGTTCTATGCT. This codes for CASSPSPTGFYA. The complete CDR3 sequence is CASSPSPTGFYAEQFF. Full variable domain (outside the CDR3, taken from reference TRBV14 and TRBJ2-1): EAGVTQSPRYAVLQEGQAVSFWCDPISGHDTLYWYQQPRDQGPQLLVYFRDEAVIDNSQLPSDRFSAVRPKGTNSTLKIQSAKQGDTATYLCASSPSPTGFYAEQFFGPGTRLTVL.

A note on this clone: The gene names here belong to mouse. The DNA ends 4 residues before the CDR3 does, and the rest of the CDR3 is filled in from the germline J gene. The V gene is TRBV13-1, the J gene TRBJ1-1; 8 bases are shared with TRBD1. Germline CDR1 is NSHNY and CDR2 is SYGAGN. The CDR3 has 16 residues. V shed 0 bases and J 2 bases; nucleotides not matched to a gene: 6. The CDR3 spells CASSDAQGASNTEVFF. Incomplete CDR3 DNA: TGTGCCAGCAGTGATGCCCAGGGGGCTTCCAACACA.

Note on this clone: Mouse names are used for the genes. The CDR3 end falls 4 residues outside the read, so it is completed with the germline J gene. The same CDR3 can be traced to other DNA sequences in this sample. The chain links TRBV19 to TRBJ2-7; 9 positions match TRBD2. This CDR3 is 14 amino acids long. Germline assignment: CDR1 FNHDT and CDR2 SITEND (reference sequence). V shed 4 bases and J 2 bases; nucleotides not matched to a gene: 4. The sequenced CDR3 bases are TGTGCCAGCAGTTTGACTGGGGGAGCCTAT. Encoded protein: CASSLTGGAY. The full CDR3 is CASSLTGGAYEQYF. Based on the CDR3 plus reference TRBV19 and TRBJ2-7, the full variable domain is GGIITQTPKFLIGQEGQKLTLKCQQNFNHDTMYWYRQDSGKGLRLIYYSITENDLQKGDLSEGYDASREKKSSFSLTVTSAQKNEMAVFLCASSLTGGAYEQYFGPGTRLTVL.

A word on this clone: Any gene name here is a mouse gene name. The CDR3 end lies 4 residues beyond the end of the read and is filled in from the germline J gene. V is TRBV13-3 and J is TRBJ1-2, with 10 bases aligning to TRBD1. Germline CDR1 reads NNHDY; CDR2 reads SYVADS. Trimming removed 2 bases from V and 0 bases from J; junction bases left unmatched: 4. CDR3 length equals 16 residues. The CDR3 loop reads CASSDETGGANSDYTF. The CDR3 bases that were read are TGTGCCAGCAGTGACGAGACAGGGGGCGCAAACTCC.

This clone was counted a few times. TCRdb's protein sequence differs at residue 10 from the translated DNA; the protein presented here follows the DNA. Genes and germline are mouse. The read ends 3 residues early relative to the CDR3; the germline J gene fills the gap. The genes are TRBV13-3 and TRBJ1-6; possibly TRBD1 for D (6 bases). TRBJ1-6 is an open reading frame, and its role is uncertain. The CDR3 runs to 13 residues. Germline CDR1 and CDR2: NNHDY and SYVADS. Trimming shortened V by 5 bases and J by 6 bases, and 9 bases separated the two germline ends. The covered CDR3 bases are TGTGCCAGCAGGAACAGGGCTAATTCGCCC. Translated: CASRNRANSP. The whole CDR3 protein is CASRNRANSPLYF.